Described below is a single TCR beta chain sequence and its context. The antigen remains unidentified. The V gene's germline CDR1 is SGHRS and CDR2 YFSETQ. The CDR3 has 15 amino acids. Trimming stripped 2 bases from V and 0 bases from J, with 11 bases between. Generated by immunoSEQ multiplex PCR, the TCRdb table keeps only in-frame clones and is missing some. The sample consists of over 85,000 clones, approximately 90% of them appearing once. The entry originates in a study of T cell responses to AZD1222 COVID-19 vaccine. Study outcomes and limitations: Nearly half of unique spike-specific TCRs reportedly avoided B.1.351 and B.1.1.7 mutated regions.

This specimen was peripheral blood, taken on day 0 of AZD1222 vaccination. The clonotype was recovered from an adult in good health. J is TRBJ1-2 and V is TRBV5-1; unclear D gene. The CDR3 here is CASSLNGNPNYGYTF. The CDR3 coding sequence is TGCGCCAGCAGCTTAAACGGCAACCCTAACTATGGCTACACCTTC.